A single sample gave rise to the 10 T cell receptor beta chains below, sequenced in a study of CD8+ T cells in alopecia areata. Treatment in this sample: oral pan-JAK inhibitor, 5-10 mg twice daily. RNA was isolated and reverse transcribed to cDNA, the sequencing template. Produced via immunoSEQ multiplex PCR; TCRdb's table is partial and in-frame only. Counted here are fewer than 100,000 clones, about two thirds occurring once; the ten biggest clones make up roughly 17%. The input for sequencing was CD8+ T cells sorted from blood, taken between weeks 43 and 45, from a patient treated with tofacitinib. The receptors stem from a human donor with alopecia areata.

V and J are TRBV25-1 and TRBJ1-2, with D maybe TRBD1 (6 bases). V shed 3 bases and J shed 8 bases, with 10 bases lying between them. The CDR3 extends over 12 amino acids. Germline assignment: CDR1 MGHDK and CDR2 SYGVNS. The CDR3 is CASSDAGAGYTF. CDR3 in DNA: TGTGCCAGCAGTGATGCAGGGGCCGGCTACACCTTC.

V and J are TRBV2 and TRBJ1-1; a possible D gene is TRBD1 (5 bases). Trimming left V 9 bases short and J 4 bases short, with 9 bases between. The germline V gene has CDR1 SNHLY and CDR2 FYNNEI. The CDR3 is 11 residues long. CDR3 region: CARQGGTEAFF. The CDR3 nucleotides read TGTGCCAGGCAGGGCGGCACTGAAGCTTTCTTT.

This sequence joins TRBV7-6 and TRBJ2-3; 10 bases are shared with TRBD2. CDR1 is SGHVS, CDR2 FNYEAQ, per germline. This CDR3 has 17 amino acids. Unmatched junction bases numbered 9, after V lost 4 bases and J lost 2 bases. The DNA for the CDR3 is TGTGCCAGCAGCTACTCCTCTAGCGGGGGATACACAGATACGCAGTATTTT. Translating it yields CASSYSSSGGYTDTQYF.

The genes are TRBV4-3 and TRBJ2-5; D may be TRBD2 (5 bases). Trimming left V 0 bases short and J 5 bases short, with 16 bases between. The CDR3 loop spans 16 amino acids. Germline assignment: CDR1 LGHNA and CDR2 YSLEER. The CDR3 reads CASSQELKGVGETQYF. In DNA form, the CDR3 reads TGCGCCAGCAGCCAAGAACTCAAGGGAGTTGGGGAGACCCAGTACTTC.

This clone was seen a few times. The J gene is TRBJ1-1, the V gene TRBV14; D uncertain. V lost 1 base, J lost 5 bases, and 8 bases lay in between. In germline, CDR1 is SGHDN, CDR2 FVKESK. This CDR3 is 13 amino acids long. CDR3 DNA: TGTGCCAGCAGCCAAGGACCAGATACTGAAGCTTTCTTT. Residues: CASSQGPDTEAFF.

The CDR3 region is CASSEYRVGIQYF. The CDR3 DNA is TGTGCCAGCAGTGAATACAGGGTGGGCATTCAGTACTTC. The gene calls are TRBV25-1 and TRBJ2-4, with D possibly TRBD1 on 5 matching bases. Trimming took off 0 bases at V and 9 bases at J, with 9 bases between the two ends. Germline-derived CDR1 and CDR2 are MGHDK and SYGVNS. The CDR3 has 13 amino acids.

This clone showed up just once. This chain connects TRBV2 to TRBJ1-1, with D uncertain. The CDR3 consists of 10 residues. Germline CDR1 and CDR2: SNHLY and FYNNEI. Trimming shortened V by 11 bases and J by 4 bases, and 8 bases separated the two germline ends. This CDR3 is CAEGSTEAFF. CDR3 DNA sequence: TGTGCCGAGGGAAGCACTGAAGCTTTCTTT.

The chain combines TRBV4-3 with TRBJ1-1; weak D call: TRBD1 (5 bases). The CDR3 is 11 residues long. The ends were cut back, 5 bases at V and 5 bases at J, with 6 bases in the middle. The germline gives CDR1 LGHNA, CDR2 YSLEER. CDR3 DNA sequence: TGCGCCAGCAGCGGGGCAACTGAAGCTTTCTTT. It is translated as CASSGATEAFF.

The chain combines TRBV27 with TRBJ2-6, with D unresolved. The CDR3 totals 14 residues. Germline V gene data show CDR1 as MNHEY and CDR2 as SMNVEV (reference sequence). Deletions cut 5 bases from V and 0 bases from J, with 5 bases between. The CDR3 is CASSPLSGANVLTF. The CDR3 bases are TGTGCCAGCAGTCCGCTCTCTGGGGCCAACGTCCTGACTTTC.

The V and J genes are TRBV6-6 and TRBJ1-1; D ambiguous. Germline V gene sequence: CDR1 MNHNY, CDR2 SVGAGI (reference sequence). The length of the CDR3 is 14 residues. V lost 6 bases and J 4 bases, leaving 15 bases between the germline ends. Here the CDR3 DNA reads TGTGCCAGCAGAGGTACAGCAACTGGCACTGAAGCTTTCTTT. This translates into CASRGTATGTEAFF.